The rows below give T cell receptor beta chains drawn from one sample of a study of blood T cell repertoires in COVID-19. Measured with immunoSEQ multiplex PCR; TCRdb has only the in-frame clones, and not every one. Among 250,000 to 400,000 clones listed, 88% were seen once. The source material was peripheral blood. These receptors all come from a woman aged 30 to 39 with COVID-19, enrolled during active disease. Both conserved end residues are part of each CDR3. Fields, in order: J gene, V gene, CDR3 protein.

TRBJ2-2 | TRBV9 | CASSVRQGARNTGELFF
TRBJ1-4 | TRBV11-2 | CASSLDTIWRANEKLFF
TRBJ1-5 | TRBV9 | CASSLGVGTGVQPQHF
TRBJ1-2 | TRBV4-2 | CASSPGTVTDLNYGYTF
TRBJ1-2 | TRBV7-2 | CASSLTEVAGGYTF
TRBJ1-5 | TRBV21-1 | CASSKEETGLFDGQPQHF
TRBJ1-1 | TRBV6-5 | CASKIKDTYESGAFF
TRBJ1-4 | TRBV4-1 | CASSLEYEKLFF
TRBJ2-1 | TRBV19 | CASSGSAGDEQFF
TRBJ1-2 | TRBV2 | CASSRDSNYGYTF
TRBJ1-6 | TRBV30 | CAWNPGVYNSPLHF
TRBJ1-2 | TRBV27 | CASSGGNGYTF
TRBJ1-1 | TRBV3-1/TRBV3-2 | CASSQDPILTEAFF
TRBJ1-2 | TRBV5-1 | CASSLVPQGTGSYTF
TRBJ1-4 | TRBV5-4 | CASSRDRSTEKLFF
TRBJ1-3 | TRBV4-2 | CASSLDRLVLSGNTIYF
TRBJ1-1 | TRBV18 | CASSPPKGIGPTEAFF
TRBJ1-1 | TRBV5-1 | CASSLQGRGTEAFF
TRBJ1-1 | TRBV30 | CAWTQGSEAFF
TRBJ1-4 | TRBV7-9 | CASSRATQNEKLFF
TRBJ2-7 | TRBV27 | CASGYKPEYEQYF
TRBJ2-3 | TRBV5-6 | CASSSTSAQYF
TRBJ1-2 | TRBV11-2 | CASSPGQGLIRGYTF
TRBJ1-1 | TRBV6-1 | CASSEEGTGGGTEAFF
TRBJ1-2 | TRBV6-6 | CASSPSPSYGYTF
TRBJ1-2 | TRBV19 | CASSPQRGSYGYTF
TRBJ2-3 | TRBV5-1 | CASSLRMGGTDTQYF
TRBJ2-2 | TRBV2 | CASSPDRVGNTGELFF
TRBJ2-5 | TRBV9 | CASSGGLAGDQETQYF
TRBJ2-1 | TRBV10-3 | CAISLSGGNNEQFF
TRBJ2-5 | TRBV11-2 | CASSLEGGGGARETQYF
TRBJ2-7 | TRBV27 | CASRGLAGSDEQYF
TRBJ2-3 | TRBV27 | CASIPQGKADTQYF
TRBJ1-5 | TRBV28 | CASSLGGSFNQPQHF
TRBJ2-5 | TRBV7-2 | CASTPGGAGGETQYF
TRBJ1-5 | TRBV7-6 | CASSLGLETGGLNQPQHF
TRBJ2-1 | TRBV6-2/TRBV6-3 | CASSYANSLYNEQFF